The rows below give T cell receptor beta chains drawn from one sample of a study of cytomegalovirus exposure and HLA in healthy donors. Produced via immunoSEQ multiplex PCR; TCRdb's table is partial and in-frame only. The sample records roughly 160,000 clones, around 84% being singletons. What was sequenced was PBMCs. Receptor source: a man aged 30 to 39 in good health and CMV-seropositive. Both conserved end residues are part of each CDR3. The order of the fields is clone size, J gene, D gene, V gene, CDR3 protein. D genes are given only for firm matches. Clone size appears in some rows only: once, few, many, or a class for an expanded clone.

clone_size: -; j_call: TRBJ2-1; d_call: -; v_call: TRBV7-9; cdr3_aa: CASSGRTGSSYNEQFF
clone_size: -; j_call: TRBJ2-2; d_call: TRBD2; v_call: TRBV5-1; cdr3_aa: CASSLLAGGGTGELFF
clone_size: -; j_call: TRBJ2-5; d_call: TRBD1; v_call: TRBV6-5; cdr3_aa: CASSRHRGMQETQYF
clone_size: -; j_call: TRBJ2-2; d_call: -; v_call: TRBV2; cdr3_aa: CASRAYGVNTGELFF
clone_size: -; j_call: TRBJ2-5; d_call: -; v_call: TRBV9; cdr3_aa: CASSFRTDQGTQYF
clone_size: once; j_call: TRBJ2-2; d_call: -; v_call: TRBV11-3; cdr3_aa: CASSLMFANTGELFF
clone_size: once; j_call: TRBJ2-3; d_call: TRBD1; v_call: TRBV7-3; cdr3_aa: CASSPATGGNTDTQYF
clone_size: -; j_call: TRBJ1-1; d_call: -; v_call: TRBV11-3; cdr3_aa: CASSLALWGLGTEAFF
clone_size: -; j_call: TRBJ1-1; d_call: -; v_call: TRBV4-3; cdr3_aa: CASRSDRWNTEAFF
clone_size: -; j_call: TRBJ2-1; d_call: TRBD2; v_call: TRBV6-5; cdr3_aa: CASSYSTSGRNEQFF
clone_size: -; j_call: TRBJ2-3; d_call: TRBD2; v_call: TRBV28; cdr3_aa: CASRALAGRGNTQYF
clone_size: -; j_call: TRBJ1-1; d_call: -; v_call: TRBV4-3; cdr3_aa: CASSQNRDTEAFF